One and the same sample provided the 7 T cell receptor beta chains below, sequenced in a study of blood T cells in healthy people across ages. With a J-beta primer mix and a sample-barcoded 5' primer, a second PCR ran about 7 to 12 cycles. TCRdb processed the 5' RACE reads anew with MiXCR; each CDR3 protein has one entry. The profile shows over a million distinct CDR3 sequences, over 35% of them singletons. Specimen: blood. The receptors were gathered from a woman aged 55-70 years in good health.

This clonotype was detected ten times or more. V usage is TRBV29-1 and J usage is TRBJ1-5; TRBD1 is a possible D gene (6 bases). The CDR3 spans 12 residues. The germline CDR1 and CDR2 sequences are SQVTM and ANQGSEA. V was trimmed by 3 bases and J by 15 bases, leaving 18 bases between them. CDR3 residues: CSVEETLGTMHF. The CDR3 DNA follows: TGCAGCGTTGAGGAAACACTCGGGACAATGCATTTT.

V usage is TRBV29-1 and J usage is TRBJ2-6; D is unclear. The ends were cut back, 7 bases at V and 0 bases at J, with 7 bases in the middle. CDR1 is SQVTM, CDR2 ANQGSEA, per germline. The CDR3 length is 13 residues. CDR3 in amino acids: CSAKASGANVLTF. The CDR3 DNA reads as TGCAGCGCCAAGGCCTCTGGGGCCAACGTCCTGACTTTC.

On this clonotype itself: The junction departs from the called germline gene at one end, perhaps through a read error. The chain carries TRBV7-3 and TRBJ2-1; the D gene is possibly TRBD1 (6 bases). This CDR3 contains 12 residues. Germline loops: CDR1 SGHTA, CDR2 FQGTGA. CDR3 residues: CAGSLRGGEQFF. CDR3 DNA: TGTGCCGGCAGCCTCAGGGGTGGTGAGCAGTTCTTC.

V is TRBV6-1 and J is TRBJ2-1; 8 bases line up with TRBD2. V shed 8 bases, J shed 9 bases, and the junction held 18 bases outside the gene matches. Germline V CDR1 and CDR2: MNHNS, SASEGT. The CDR3 totals 16 residues. DNA of the CDR3: TGTGCCAGCTCTTTAGTCACTAGCGGAGCCTTGGGTGAGCAGTTCTTC. Its translation is CASSLVTSGALGEQFF.

The chain has TRBV29-1 and TRBJ2-5; a weak D match, TRBD2 (5 bases). With 6 bases removed from V and 5 bases from J, the gap between germline ends came to 22 bases. Germline loops: CDR1 SQVTM, CDR2 ANQGSEA. There are 15 residues in the CDR3. CDR3 DNA sequence: TGCAGCGTCCCTACTCAGATGCTAGCTCCGGAGACCCAGTACTTC. Protein: CSVPTQMLAPETQYF. The variable domain in full, completed from reference TRBV29-1 and TRBJ2-5, reads SAVISQKPSRDICQRGTSLTIQCQVDSQVTMMFWYRQQPGQSLTLIATANQGSEATYESGFVIDKFPISRPNLTFSTLTVSNMSPEDSSIYLCSVPTQMLAPETQYFGPGTRLLVL.

J is TRBJ2-1 and V is TRBV6-8, with TRBD2 matching 10 bases. Germline V gene data show CDR1 as MNHGY and CDR2 as SAAAGT. V gave up 1 base and J gave up 5 bases; unmatched junction bases: 8. CDR3 size: 17 residues. This CDR3 reads CASSYLPSGSSHNEQFF. The DNA of the CDR3 is TGTGCCAGCAGTTACTTGCCTAGCGGGAGTTCCCACAATGAGCAGTTCTTC.

This clonotype showed up just a few times. This chain connects TRBV20-1 to TRBJ2-3; D possibly corresponds to TRBD2 (6 bases). Germline values: CDR1 DFQATT, CDR2 SNEGSKA (reference sequence). The ends were cut back, 0 bases at V and 7 bases at J, with 11 bases in the middle. CDR3 size: 13 residues. CDR3 sequence reads: CSAREGGGNTQYF. In nucleotides, the CDR3 is TGCAGTGCTAGAGAGGGAGGCGGAAATACGCAGTATTTT.